What follows is one T cell receptor beta chain and its context. Its target is unknown. The germline gene is not matched at one end of the junction; a read error may be the cause. In the same sample, other DNA sequences code for this CDR3. These data come from a study of shared clonotypes between healthy human individuals. The study's findings and limits: Non-shared clonotypes had lower generation probabilities than those shared by all four donors.

The CDR3 length is 15 residues. Germline loops: CDR1 LGHNA, CDR2 YSLEER. The assay was immunoSEQ multiplex PCR, and TCRdb's table has in-frame clones only and misses some. In the table there are approximately 980,000 clones, 76% of which are singletons. The receptor's source is a young man in good health. Material: memory CD4+ T cells sorted from blood. As for subset: CD45RA-negative fraction. This chain joins TRBV4-3 and TRBJ2-3; TRBD2 aligns across 12 bases. Here the CDR3 DNA reads TGCGCCAGCAGCCGACTAGCGGGAGTACCAGATACGCAGTACTTT. It yields the protein CASSRLAGVPDTQYF.